What follows are 2 T cell receptor beta chains derived from one specimen sequenced in a study of cytomegalovirus exposure and HLA in healthy donors. PCR was performed using 60 Vbeta and 13 Jbeta primers. Sequencing was performed with immunoSEQ multiplex PCR; in TCRdb, only in-frame clones are kept and a portion is missing. This table holds 50,000 or so clones. Sequenced material: PBMCs. The receptors derive from a woman aged 60 to 75 in good health and CMV-seropositive.

The genes are TRBV5-4 and TRBJ2-7; the match to TRBD1 covers 9 bases. Germline CDR1 and CDR2: SGHNT and YYREEE (reference sequence). V shed 4 bases and J 4 bases; nucleotides not matched to a gene: 6. The CDR3 runs 14 residues. The CDR3 DNA reads TGTGCCAGCAGCGCCAACAGGGGGCTGTACGAGCAGTACTTC. Encoded protein: CASSANRGLYEQYF.

The chain has TRBV19 and TRBJ1-1; 7 nucleotides agree with TRBD1. In germline, CDR1 is LNHDA, CDR2 SQIVND (reference sequence). Trimming took 5 bases from V and 5 from J; bases not matched to a gene: 5. The CDR3 runs 13 residues. The CDR3 DNA reads TGTGCCAGTAGTTCCCGACAGGGAACTGAAGCTTTCTTT. Translated: CASSSRQGTEAFF.